This T cell receptor beta chain was recorded in a study of glioma-infiltrating T cells after dendritic cell vaccination. Stated time point: after dendritic cell vaccination, including at tumor progression/relapse. This table comes from immunoSEQ multiplex PCR, and its TCRdb copy is limited to in-frame clones, with some not included. This table holds 75,000 to 95,000 clones, approximately 75% found once. Looked up from germline, CDR1 is GTSNPN and CDR2 is SVGIG (reference sequence). This CDR3 region has 12 residues. Trimming stripped 2 bases from V and 9 bases from J, with 13 bases between. This chain connects TRBV30 to TRBJ1-1; possible D gene TRBD1, 5 bases. This sequence originates from a human donor with glioblastoma. The sequences come from blood, collected after dendritic cell vaccination. CDR3 sequence reads: CAWSPGREKAFF. The CDR3, as DNA: TGTGCCTGGAGTCCAGGGCGAGAGAAAGCTTTCTTT.